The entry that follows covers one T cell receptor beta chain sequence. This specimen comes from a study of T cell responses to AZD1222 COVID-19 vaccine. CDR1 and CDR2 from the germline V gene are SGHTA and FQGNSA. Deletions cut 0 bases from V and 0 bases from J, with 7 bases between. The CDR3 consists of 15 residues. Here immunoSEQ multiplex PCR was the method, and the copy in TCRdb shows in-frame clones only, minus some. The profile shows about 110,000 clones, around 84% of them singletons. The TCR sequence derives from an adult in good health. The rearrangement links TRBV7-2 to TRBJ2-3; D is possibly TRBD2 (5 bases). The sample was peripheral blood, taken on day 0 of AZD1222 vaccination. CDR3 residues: CASSLAERSTDTQYF. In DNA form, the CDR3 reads TGTGCCAGCAGCTTAGCGGAGCGGAGCACAGATACGCAGTATTTT.